This T cell receptor (beta chain) is from a study of siplizumab effects on memory and regulatory T cells. Study conclusions and caveats: Proliferating CD4+ or CD8+ clones, roughly 75-95% of them, lacked an assignable naive or memory phenotype. For mappable alloreactive CD4+ clones, the mean Treg-derived fraction was about 70% with siplizumab and roughly 26% in controls. Proliferating Tregs from siplizumab cultures lacked functional confirmation of suppression.

Profiling relied on immunoSEQ multiplex PCR, and the TCRdb table lists in-frame clones only, not all of them. The table lists some 9,900 clones, approximately 40% of them singletons. On this clone: Its specificity is unknown.

The authors cocultured the mixed lymphocyte reaction cells at 37 degrees C for less than seven days. At a 1:1 ratio, CFSE-labelled responder PBMCs were mixed with Violet Dye-labelled stimulator PBMCs. V was cut by 4 bases and J by 4 bases, with 22 bases left in between. The CDR3 runs to 17 residues. Germline assignment: CDR1 MGHRA and CDR2 YSYEKL. Sequencing was done on a sample of CFSE-low (dividing) CD8+ T cells sorted from an allogeneic mixed lymphocyte reaction. The genes are TRBV4-1 and TRBJ1-1; tentatively, D is TRBD1 (6 bases). The sequence was obtained from a human donor in good health; the cells came from an allogeneic mixed lymphocyte reaction. The CDR3 DNA is TGCGCCAGCAGCCCGCGACAGGAGATCTATAAAGGCACTGAAGCTTTCTTT. It encodes CASSPRQEIYKGTEAFF.